The 31 T cell receptor beta chains reported below all come from one sample, sequenced in a study of identifying expanded T cells in peripheral blood. The protocol was immunoSEQ multiplex PCR, while the TCRdb copy is restricted to in-frame clones and leaves out a portion. The table lists about 85,000 clones, about 88% of them singletons, with about 20% in the top ten. Material for sequencing was blood. These receptors were collected from a person aged 18 to 75 in good health.

The chain is built from TRBV6-6 and TRBJ2-7, with D perhaps being TRBD1 or TRBD2 (5 bases each). V was trimmed by 6 bases and J by 2 bases, leaving 11 bases between them. CDR3 size: 13 residues. The germline V gene has CDR1 MNHNY and CDR2 SVGAGI (reference sequence). CDR3 sequence (DNA): TGTGCCAGCAGAACCGGGGCCCCCTACGAGCAGTACTTC. This sequence encodes CASRTGAPYEQYF.

The V and J genes are TRBV10-3 and TRBJ2-3, with D hard to call. The germline gives CDR1 ENHRY, CDR2 SYGVKD. The CDR3 extends over 11 amino acids. The V end was cut by 6 bases, the J end by 3 bases, with 4 bases between. The CDR3 sequence: CAIRKTDTQYF. CDR3 in DNA: TGTGCCATCAGGAAGACAGATACGCAGTATTTT.

The chain uses TRBV7-2 and TRBJ2-2; TRBD1 is a possible D gene (5 bases). V was shortened by 1 base and J by 0 bases, with 9 bases between the two germline ends. Germline V CDR1 and CDR2: SGHTA, FQGNSA. The CDR3 extends over 16 amino acids. DNA of the CDR3: TGTGCCAGCAGCTTAGTAAAGGGGTCGAACACCGGGGAGCTGTTTTTT. Protein product: CASSLVKGSNTGELFF.

This sequence joins TRBV6-6 and TRBJ1-5; D ambiguous. This CDR3 is built from 14 residues. Trimming removed 0 bases from V and 7 bases from J, with 10 bases in between. The V gene's germline CDR1 is MNHNY and CDR2 SVGAGI (reference sequence). The DNA of the CDR3 is TGTGCCAGCAGTTACTCGACCGGGCTCCAGCCCCAGCATTTT. Protein: CASSYSTGLQPQHF.

The gene calls are TRBV5-4 and TRBJ2-5, with 7 bases that match TRBD2. CDR1 and CDR2 (germline): SGHNT, YYREEE (reference sequence). The CDR3 totals 15 residues. Trimming cost V 3 bases and J 2 bases; bases outside gene matches: 7. DNA for the CDR3: TGTGCCAGCAGCTGGAAGGGACTATCACAAGAGACCCAGTACTTC. This sequence encodes CASSWKGLSQETQYF.

V and J are TRBV10-3 and TRBJ2-1; either TRBD1 or TRBD2 may fit D (6 bases each). Trimming shortened V by 4 bases and J by 9 bases, and 19 bases separated the two germline ends. CDR1 and CDR2 from the germline V gene are ENHRY and SYGVKD. The CDR3 length is 15 residues. Written as DNA, the CDR3 is TGTGCCATCAGTGGGGGGGCTAGCGAACCCGGTGAGCAGTTCTTC. It yields the protein CAISGGASEPGEQFF.

CDR3 coding DNA: TGCGCCAGCAGCCCCGGAGGATATAGCGGGGACACCTACGAGCAGTACTTC. Translation: CASSPGGYSGDTYEQYF. This sequence joins TRBV4-3 and TRBJ2-7; 8 positions agree with TRBD2. Germline CDR1 is LGHNA and CDR2 is YSLEER. With 4 bases clipped from V and 2 bases from J, the junction kept 13 bases outside the gene matches. This CDR3 spans 17 amino acids.

This clone was seen just once. V is TRBV7-2 and J is TRBJ2-5, with D hard to call. Deletions cut 5 bases from V and 5 bases from J, with 15 bases between. Per the germline V gene, CDR1 is SGHTA and CDR2 is FQGNSA. This CDR3 spans 14 amino acids. DNA for the CDR3: TGTGCCAGCAGCCCAGGACGGGTTGAGGAGACCCAGTACTTC. This codes for CASSPGRVEETQYF.

This CDR3 reads CSAPEQYF. The CDR3 bases are TGCAGTGCCCCCGAGCAGTACTTC. The chain couples TRBV20-1 to TRBJ2-7; D is uncertain. The CDR3 is 8 amino acids. The V end was cut by 6 bases, the J end by 6 bases, with 3 bases between. Germline CDR1 DFQATT, CDR2 SNEGSKA (reference sequence).

The genes are TRBV2 and TRBJ1-2; 9 bases line up with TRBD1. Per germline, CDR1 SNHLY and CDR2 FYNNEI. V trimming: 5 bases; J trimming: 4 bases; junction bases outside the gene matches: 8. This CDR3 region has 15 residues. The CDR3 reads CASSYNRGLGYGYTF. In DNA, the CDR3 is TGTGCCAGCAGTTATAACAGGGGGCTTGGCTATGGCTACACCTTC.

The V gene is TRBV27, the J gene TRBJ2-1; no reliable D call. The CDR3 has 12 amino acids. The germline V gene has CDR1 MNHEY and CDR2 SMNVEV (reference sequence). V lost 6 bases, J lost 1 base, and 4 bases lay in between. DNA for the CDR3: TGTGCCAGCAGGTCATCCTACAATGAGCAGTTCTTC. This gives the protein CASRSSYNEQFF.

V and J are TRBV11-3 and TRBJ2-3; maybe TRBD2 (6 bases). The V end was cut by 3 bases, the J end by 2 bases, with 9 bases between. The CDR3 has 14 amino acids. Germline CDR1 SGHNT, CDR2 YENEEA. The CDR3 bases are TGTGCCAGCAGCTTTAGCGGTAACACAGATACGCAGTATTTT. Translating gives CASSFSGNTDTQYF.

The chain has TRBV30 and TRBJ1-4, with TRBD1 matching 7 bases. The junction had 2 bases not matched to a gene; V was cut back by 7 bases and J by 3 bases. Germline V gene data show CDR1 as GTSNPN and CDR2 as SVGIG (reference sequence). There are 12 residues in the CDR3. The CDR3 sequence is CASTGSNEKLFF. The CDR3 region has the DNA TGTGCCTCGACAGGGTCTAATGAAAAACTGTTTTTT.

In DNA form, the CDR3 reads TGTGCCAGCAGTCCTAGGGGTGGAAATCAGCCCCAGCATTTT. Translation: CASSPRGGNQPQHF. The chain combines TRBV2 with TRBJ1-5; weak D call: TRBD1 (5 bases). CDR3 length: 14 amino acids. Germline CDR1 is SNHLY and CDR2 is FYNNEI. The V end lost 5 bases, the J end lost 4 bases, and 12 bases lay between the germline ends.

Remarks on this clone: The junction shows a germline mismatch at one end, possibly a read error. This chain uses TRBV28 with TRBJ2-4; TRBD2 matches at 13 bases. Germline CDR1 reads MDHEN; CDR2 reads SYDVKM. This CDR3 has 15 residues. This CDR3 is CASSPPSGLAGATHF. Written as DNA, the CDR3 is TGTGCCAGCAGCCCCCCTTCCGGACTAGCGGGGGCCACGCACTTC.

The gene calls are TRBV19 and TRBJ2-3, with TRBD1 identical over 10 bases. The germline CDR1 and CDR2 sequences are LNHDA and SQIVND (reference sequence). V lost 4 bases and J lost 1; bases outside the gene matches: 5. The CDR3 is 16 residues long. This chain's CDR3 is CASSTRQGAGTDTQYF. The CDR3 DNA is TGTGCCAGTAGTACGAGACAGGGGGCAGGCACAGATACGCAGTATTTT. The entire variable domain, with the rest obtained from reference TRBV19 and TRBJ2-3, is as follows: DGGITQSPKYLFRKEGQNVTLSCEQNLNHDAMYWYRQDPGQGLRLIYYSQIVNDFQKGDIAEGYSVSREKKESFPLTVTSAQKNPTAFYLCASSTRQGAGTDTQYFGPGTRLTVL.

The V and J genes are TRBV29-1 and TRBJ2-1; 8 bases align to TRBD1. The CDR3 sequence is 19 residues long. Trimming at V came to 1 base and at J to 1 base, leaving 15 bases not matched to a gene. CDR1 and CDR2 from the germline V gene are SQVTM and ANQGSEA. CDR3 region: CSVEGSGTARDRSYNEQFF. In DNA form, the CDR3 reads TGCAGCGTTGAAGGATCGGGTACGGCCCGGGACAGGTCCTACAATGAGCAGTTCTTC.

The chain couples TRBV7-2 to TRBJ1-2, with TRBD1 as a possible D gene (6 bases). Germline assignment: CDR1 SGHTA and CDR2 FQGNSA. This CDR3 is 15 amino acids long. Trimming pared 3 bases from V and 3 bases from J, leaving 14 bases between. CDR3 nucleotides: TGTGCCAGCAGCTTGGCACAGGGTGCTTACTATGGCTACACCTTC. Encoded protein: CASSLAQGAYYGYTF.

A few counts support this clone. The J gene is TRBJ2-7, the V gene TRBV27; 8 bases are shared with TRBD1. The germline V gene has CDR1 MNHEY and CDR2 SMNVEV (reference sequence). V lost 4 bases and J lost 3; bases outside the gene matches: 5. The CDR3 extends over 14 amino acids. The CDR3 DNA reads as TGTGCCAGCAGTTACGGGACAGGCAACTACGAGCAGTACTTC. Protein product: CASSYGTGNYEQYF.

The chain links TRBV30 to TRBJ1-4, with a possible D match to TRBD1 (6 bases). Trimming shortened V by 0 bases and J by 4 bases, and 9 bases separated the two germline ends. Germline V lookup: CDR1 GTSNPN, CDR2 SVGIG (reference sequence). The CDR3 is 14 residues long. Here the CDR3 reads CAWSVRTDNEKLFF. CDR3 in DNA: TGTGCCTGGAGTGTTCGGACAGATAATGAAAAACTGTTTTTT. The complete variable domain, with remaining parts taken from reference TRBV30 and TRBJ1-4, reads SQTIHQWPATLVQPVGSPLSLECTVEGTSNPNLYWYRQAAGRGLQLLFYSVGIGQISSEVPQNLSASRPQDRQFILSSKKLLLSDSGFYLCAWSVRTDNEKLFFGSGTQLSVL.

This chain connects TRBV28 to TRBJ1-2, with TRBD1 identical over 9 bases. CDR1 MDHEN and CDR2 SYDVKM come from the germline V gene. J gave up 5 bases and V 4 bases, and 5 bases lay outside the gene matches. CDR3 length equals 14 residues. CDR3 in amino acids: CASSYRGHGYGYTF. DNA of the CDR3: TGTGCCAGCAGTTACAGGGGGCATGGATATGGCTACACCTTC.

J is TRBJ2-2 and V is TRBV7-6; either TRBD1 or TRBD2 may fit D (6 bases each). The germline V gene encodes CDR1 SGHVS and CDR2 FNYEAQ. CDR3 length equals 16 residues. V dropped 1 base and J dropped 4 bases, with 13 bases sitting between them. DNA for the CDR3: TGTGCCAGCAGCTTAGAGTCCAGGGGAGGCACCGGGGAGCTGTTTTTT. Translation: CASSLESRGGTGELFF.

This rearrangement joins TRBV5-5 to TRBJ2-6; D gene unclear. CDR1 and CDR2 (germline): SGHKS, YYEKEE (reference sequence). Deletions cut 0 bases from V and 14 bases from J, with 12 bases between. CDR3 length: 13 residues. The CDR3 region is CASSLAKGNLLTF. CDR3 sequence (DNA): TGTGCCAGCAGCTTGGCCAAGGGAAACCTCCTGACTTTC.

J is TRBJ2-3 and V is TRBV7-6; D remains unclear. V was clipped by 5 bases and J by 5 bases, with 8 bases between them. The CDR3 has 12 amino acids. Germline loops: CDR1 SGHVS, CDR2 FNYEAQ. In DNA, the CDR3 is TGTGCCAGCAGCCTTGGGAAAGATACGCAGTATTTT. Its protein product is CASSLGKDTQYF. Complete variable domain (other parts from reference TRBV7-6 and TRBJ2-3): GAGVSQSPRYKVTKRGQDVALRCDPISGHVSLYWYRQALGQGPEFLTYFNYEAQQDKSGLPNDRFSAERPEGSISTLTIQRTEQRDSAMYRCASSLGKDTQYFGPGTRLTVL.

The chain uses TRBV11-3 and TRBJ2-7, with D perhaps TRBD1 or TRBD2 (5 bases each). The CDR3 has 14 residues. The germline gives CDR1 SGHNT, CDR2 YENEEA. V was pared by 5 bases and J by 3 bases, with 14 bases between. The CDR3 protein is CASSPRDGDYEQYF. CDR3 bases: TGTGCCAGCAGCCCTAGGGACGGTGACTACGAGCAGTACTTC.

This clone occurred once. Here the CDR3 reads CASRQGANYGYTF. CDR3 nucleotide sequence: TGCGCCAGCAGACAGGGAGCTAACTATGGCTACACCTTC. This rearrangement joins TRBV5-1 to TRBJ1-2; D possibly corresponds to TRBD1 (6 bases). V gave up 5 bases and J gave up 0 bases, with 8 bases separating them. This CDR3 is 13 amino acids long. Germline V gene data show CDR1 as SGHRS and CDR2 as YFSETQ.

The chain links TRBV27 to TRBJ2-3; D uncertain. The CDR3 is 13 amino acids. Looked up from germline, CDR1 is MNHEY and CDR2 is SMNVEV (reference sequence). V lost 4 bases and J lost 1, with 6 bases in between. The CDR3 region is CASSSRRTDTQYF. The CDR3 bases are TGTGCCAGCAGTTCCAGGCGCACAGATACGCAGTATTTT.

CDR3 region: CASSWTGGSYGYTF. CDR3 sequence (DNA): TGTGCCAGCAGCTGGACAGGGGGCAGCTATGGCTACACCTTC. The chain has TRBV5-6 and TRBJ1-2; 11 bases are shared with TRBD1. This CDR3 is built from 14 residues. The junction had 2 bases not matched to a gene; V was cut back by 3 bases and J by 4 bases. Germline lookup yields CDR1 SGHDT and CDR2 YYEEEE.

This clone was counted only a few times. The genes are TRBV5-1 and TRBJ2-7; perhaps TRBD2 as D (6 bases). V lost 6 bases and J lost 6, with 19 bases in between. CDR3 length equals 14 residues. Germline V gene data show CDR1 as SGHRS and CDR2 as YFSETQ. CDR3 sequence: CASTRGGGDAEQYF. The CDR3 nucleotides are TGCGCCAGCACCCGGGGAGGCGGTGATGCCGAGCAGTACTTC.

This chain links TRBV28 with TRBJ1-2; D gene uncertain. CDR1 and CDR2 from the germline V gene are MDHEN and SYDVKM. Trimming pared 4 bases from V and 4 bases from J, leaving 7 bases between. This CDR3 region has 12 residues. The CDR3 DNA follows: TGTGCCAGCAGTTCGGGCAGCTATGGCTACACCTTC. Its protein product is CASSSGSYGYTF.

This clone was seen only once. The chain is built from TRBV28 and TRBJ2-3; no firm D call. From germline, CDR1 is MDHEN and CDR2 SYDVKM. The CDR3 length is 15 residues. The V and J ends lost 6 bases and 1 base respectively, with 14 bases between them. CDR3 bases: TGTGCCAGCAGACAGCAGGTGTTCGGCACAGATACGCAGTATTTT. The encoded protein is CASRQQVFGTDTQYF.